The 16 T cell receptor beta chains presented below share a single source sample, sequenced in a study of blood T cell repertoires in COVID-19. Repertoires were generated with immunoSEQ multiplex PCR, while TCRdb's copy carries only in-frame clones and drops some. The sample records about 250,000 clones, approximately 86% being singletons. The sequenced sample consisted of peripheral blood. The receptors were sampled from a woman aged 55-69 years with active or convalescent COVID-19.

The CDR3 loop is CASSESRDRGRAFF. In DNA form, the CDR3 reads TGCGCCAGCAGTGAGTCGAGGGACAGGGGAAGAGCTTTCTTT. The chain is built from TRBV10-1 and TRBJ1-1, with 10 bases matching TRBD1. This CDR3 has 14 amino acids. CDR1 is WNHNN and CDR2 is SYGVQD in the germline V gene (reference sequence). With 0 bases clipped from V and 10 bases from J, the junction kept 5 bases outside the gene matches.

The CDR3 nucleotides are TGTGCCAGCAGCTTAGTCGGGGCAGATACGCAGTATTTT. This codes for CASSLVGADTQYF. The chain employs TRBV11-2 and TRBJ2-3, with D possibly being TRBD2 (5 bases). Deletions cut 1 base from V and 4 bases from J, with 6 bases between. The V gene's germline CDR1 is SGHAT and CDR2 FQNNGV. CDR3 size: 13 residues.

This clone came up once. V gene TRBV15 combines with J gene TRBJ2-7; the match to TRBD2 covers 7 bases. There are 13 residues in the CDR3. Trimming removed 0 bases from V and 6 bases from J; junction bases left unmatched: 2. From germline, CDR1 is LNHNV and CDR2 YYDKDF (reference sequence). CDR3 sequence reads: CATSRDGGGEQYF. In nucleotides, the CDR3 is TGTGCCACCAGCAGAGATGGGGGGGGCGAGCAGTACTTC.

This chain joins TRBV14 and TRBJ2-1; a possible D gene is TRBD2 (6 bases). The germline V and J ends were trimmed by 4 bases and 10 bases, with 23 bases remaining between them. This CDR3 has 16 residues. Germline V gene sequence: CDR1 SGHDN, CDR2 FVKESK. The CDR3: CASSPSLAKYNTEQFF. DNA for the CDR3: TGTGCCAGCAGCCCTTCCCTAGCGAAATACAATACGGAGCAGTTCTTC.

The V and J genes are TRBV10-1 and TRBJ2-1; 7 bases are shared with TRBD2. The CDR3 is made up of 16 amino acids. Looked up from germline, CDR1 is WNHNN and CDR2 is SYGVQD (reference sequence). V gave up 4 bases and J gave up 4 bases; unmatched junction bases: 10. CDR3 in DNA: TGCGCCAGCAGTGGGGATGCGGGAGTGAATTACAATGAGCAGTTCTTC. Translated, it gives CASSGDAGVNYNEQFF.

The V call is TRBV6-1, the J call TRBJ1-5; tentative D call: TRBD1 (5 bases). CDR3 length equals 15 residues. Looked up from germline, CDR1 is MNHNS and CDR2 is SASEGT. V gave up 2 bases and J gave up 1 base, with 9 bases separating them. DNA of the CDR3: TGTGCCAGCAGTGAATGGGGGGGAAGCAATCAGCCCCAGCATTTT. Encoded protein: CASSEWGGSNQPQHF.

The CDR3 sequence is CASSHSRTGGDYGYTF. CDR3 nucleotides: TGTGCCAGCAGCCACTCCCGGACAGGGGGCGACTATGGCTACACCTTC. The rearrangement uses TRBV3-1 (or the pseudogene TRBV3-2) and TRBJ1-2; TRBD1 matches 11 bases. Germline V CDR1 and CDR2: LGHDT, YNNKEL (reference sequence). J was trimmed by 3 bases and V by 3 bases; bases with no gene match: 6. There are 16 residues in the CDR3.

The chain links TRBV5-1 to TRBJ1-5; D unclear. The germline V and J ends were trimmed by 4 bases and 5 bases, with 16 bases remaining between them. CDR3 length: 15 residues. Per germline, CDR1 SGHRS and CDR2 YFSETQ. CDR3 in DNA: TGCGCCAGCAGCCCGGGTCCTAACGGTGATCAGCCCCAGCATTTT. This encodes CASSPGPNGDQPQHF.

The rearrangement joins TRBV28 to TRBJ2-5; D might be TRBD1 (6 bases). Between the trimmed V and J ends, which lost 6 bases and 4 bases, there was a span of 12 bases. The CDR3 extends over 13 amino acids. CDR1 and CDR2 from the germline V gene are MDHEN and SYDVKM. Here the CDR3 reads CASSEQGRETQYF. The CDR3 nucleotides read TGTGCCAGCAGCGAACAGGGTAGAGAGACCCAGTACTTC. The variable domain in full, completed from reference TRBV28 and TRBJ2-5, reads DVKVTQSSRYLVKRTGEKVFLECVQDMDHENMFWYRQDPGLGLRLIYFSYDVKMKEKGDIPEGYSVSREKKERFSLILESASTNQTSMYLCASSEQGRETQYFGPGTRLLVL.

The chain has TRBV18 and TRBJ2-1; 7 nucleotides agree with TRBD2. CDR3 size: 14 residues. Per the germline V gene, CDR1 is KGHSH and CDR2 is LQKENI. The trim removed 6 bases at V and 7 bases at J, leaving 9 bases unmatched. The CDR3: CASSPGLGGNEQFF. The CDR3 DNA reads TGTGCCAGCTCGCCAGGACTAGGCGGGAATGAGCAGTTCTTC.

This chain connects TRBV3-1 (or the pseudogene TRBV3-2) to TRBJ2-7, with TRBD2 matching over 9 bases. Per germline, CDR1 LGHDT and CDR2 YNNKEL (reference sequence). The CDR3 has 13 residues. J was trimmed by 5 bases and V by 2 bases; bases with no gene match: 1. CDR3 residues: CASSQIAGDEQYF. As DNA, the CDR3 is TGTGCCAGCAGCCAAATAGCGGGAGACGAGCAGTACTTC.

This clone is a singleton in its sample. This sequence joins TRBV5-6 and TRBJ2-7; 8 bases fit TRBD2. V shed 4 bases and J 0 bases; nucleotides not matched to a gene: 3. The CDR3 extends over 14 amino acids. Germline V CDR1 and CDR2: SGHDT, YYEEEE. CDR3 amino acids: CASSPGGISYEQYV. DNA of the CDR3: TGTGCCAGCAGCCCGGGGGGGATCTCCTACGAGCAGTACGTC.

The chain links TRBV30 to TRBJ1-4; TRBD1 is a possible D gene (6 bases). The V gene lost 0 bases and the J gene lost 8 bases, with 13 bases spanning the gap. Looked up from germline, CDR1 is GTSNPN and CDR2 is SVGIG (reference sequence). The CDR3 covers 14 residues. CDR3 region: CAWSVKRQEEKLFF. The DNA for the CDR3 is TGTGCCTGGAGTGTAAAGAGACAGGAGGAAAAACTGTTTTTT.

This clone was recorded only once. This sequence joins TRBV18 and TRBJ2-1; TRBD2 agrees at 12 bases. The length of the CDR3 is 16 residues. The germline gives CDR1 KGHSH, CDR2 LQKENI. V was pared by 8 bases and J by 4 bases, with 9 bases of the junction left unmatched. The CDR3 bases are TGTGCCAGCCAGAGTCTAGCGGGGGGGAATTACAATGAGCAGTTCTTC. Translated: CASQSLAGGNYNEQFF.

This chain connects TRBV25-1 to TRBJ2-3; 8 nucleotides agree with TRBD1. CDR3 size: 14 residues. Germline V gene data show CDR1 as MGHDK and CDR2 as SYGVNS. With 5 bases clipped from V and 4 bases from J, the junction kept 5 bases outside the gene matches. CDR3 loop: CASSRQGIPDTQYF. CDR3 in DNA: TGTGCCAGCAGTCGACAGGGGATCCCAGATACGCAGTATTTT.

This clone came up a few times. The chain recombines TRBV27 with TRBJ1-5; the D is unclear. V was pared by 3 bases and J by 4 bases, with 13 bases between. The CDR3 totals 15 residues. Germline V gene sequence: CDR1 MNHEY, CDR2 SMNVEV (reference sequence). As DNA, the CDR3 is TGTGCCAGCAGTTTTGCGGGAGGGTCGAATCAGCCCCAGCATTTT. This codes for CASSFAGGSNQPQHF.